What follows is one T cell receptor (beta chain) and its context. Germline values: CDR1 SGHDN, CDR2 FVKESK. Trimming pared 5 bases from V and 8 bases from J, leaving 12 bases between. CDR3 length: 13 amino acids. The entry originates in a study of Ad26.COV2.S vaccination and SARS-CoV-2 variants. Assay used: immunoSEQ multiplex PCR; TCRdb lists only in-frame clones, some missing. The sample lists 300,000 to 400,000 clones, roughly 84% seen once, with roughly 3.1% in the top ten. Treatment specified: about 20 received Ad26.COV2.S at low or high dose, single or two shots; about 5 received placebo; per-sample allocation not given. The investigators took samples on day 63 after the first vaccine or placebo injection.

The origin of this receptor is a person aged 18-60 years who received the Ad26.COV2.S COVID-19 vaccine or a placebo. The sequencing here drew on peripheral blood, taken in a trial of Ad26.COV2.S vaccine versus placebo. This chain connects TRBV14 to TRBJ1-4; D perhaps matches TRBD1 (5 bases). CDR3 DNA sequence: TGTGCCAGCAGCGGATGGGACGGCGAAAAACTGTTTTTT. Its translation is CASSGWDGEKLFF.